This T cell receptor beta chain was profiled in a study of cytomegalovirus exposure and HLA in healthy donors. Study outcomes and limitations: Presence/absence analyses assumed roughly uniform sequencing depth across donors.

Primers: 60 Vbeta forward and 13 Jbeta reverse. Sequenced by immunoSEQ multiplex PCR; TCRdb stores in-frame clones only, minus some. The sample contains approximately 150,000 clones, under 70% of which appear only once. Deletions cut 4 bases from V and 4 bases from J, with 7 bases between. Germline CDR1 SNHLY, CDR2 FYNNEI. The CDR3 has 12 residues. This clone was counted a few times. The antigen is unknown. This clonotype was obtained from a young man in good health and CMV-seropositive. V is TRBV2 and J is TRBJ1-1; D is undetermined. Sample: PBMCs. CDR3 DNA sequence: TGTGCCAGCAGTGCGGTACCCACTGAAGCTTTCTTT. It translates to CASSAVPTEAFF.